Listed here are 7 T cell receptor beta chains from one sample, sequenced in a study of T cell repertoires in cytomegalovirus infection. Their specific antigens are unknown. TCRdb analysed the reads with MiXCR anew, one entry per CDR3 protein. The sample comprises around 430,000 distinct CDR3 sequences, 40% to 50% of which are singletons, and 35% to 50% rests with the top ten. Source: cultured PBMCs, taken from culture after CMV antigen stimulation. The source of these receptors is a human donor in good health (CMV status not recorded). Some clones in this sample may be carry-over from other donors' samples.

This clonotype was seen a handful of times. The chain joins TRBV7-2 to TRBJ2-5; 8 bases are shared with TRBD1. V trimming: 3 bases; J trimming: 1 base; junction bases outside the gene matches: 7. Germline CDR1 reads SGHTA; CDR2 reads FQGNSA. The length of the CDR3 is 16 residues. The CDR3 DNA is TGTGCCAGCAGCTTTATAGGGACAGGACCCCAAGAGACCCAGTACTTC. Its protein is CASSFIGTGPQETQYF.

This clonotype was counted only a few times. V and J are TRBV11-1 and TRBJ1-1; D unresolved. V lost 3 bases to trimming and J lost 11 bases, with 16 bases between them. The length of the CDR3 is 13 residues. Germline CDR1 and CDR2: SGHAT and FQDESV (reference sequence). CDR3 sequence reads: CASSFNPTLEAFF. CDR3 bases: TGTGCCAGCAGCTTTAATCCGACCTTAGAGGCTTTCTTT.

CDR3 residues: CASSQDYPTYEQYF. The CDR3 DNA reads TGTGCCAGTAGTCAAGACTACCCCACCTACGAGCAGTACTTC. V usage is TRBV19 and J usage is TRBJ2-7; a weak D match, TRBD2 (5 bases). The CDR3 contains 14 residues. The germline V and J ends were trimmed by 5 bases and 2 bases, with 13 bases remaining between them. Per germline, CDR1 LNHDA and CDR2 SQIVND (reference sequence).

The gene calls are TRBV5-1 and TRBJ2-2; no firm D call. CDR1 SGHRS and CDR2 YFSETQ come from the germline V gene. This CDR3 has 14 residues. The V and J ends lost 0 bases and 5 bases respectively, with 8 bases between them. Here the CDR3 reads CASSLVPETGELFF. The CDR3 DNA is TGCGCCAGCAGCTTGGTTCCTGAGACCGGGGAGCTGTTTTTT. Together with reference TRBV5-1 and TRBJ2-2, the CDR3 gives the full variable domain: KAGVTQTPRYLIKTRGQQVTLSCSPISGHRSVSWYQQTPGQGLQFLFEYFSETQRNKGNFPGRFSGRQFSNSRSEMNVSTLELGDSALYLCASSLVPETGELFFGEGSRLTVL.

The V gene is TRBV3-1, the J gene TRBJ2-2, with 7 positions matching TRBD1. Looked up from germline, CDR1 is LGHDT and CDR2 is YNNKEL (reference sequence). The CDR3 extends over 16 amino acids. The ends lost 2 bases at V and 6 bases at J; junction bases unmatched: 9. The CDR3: CASSQPGQAVAGELFF. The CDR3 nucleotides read TGTGCCAGCAGCCAACCCGGACAGGCCGTCGCCGGGGAGCTGTTTTTT.

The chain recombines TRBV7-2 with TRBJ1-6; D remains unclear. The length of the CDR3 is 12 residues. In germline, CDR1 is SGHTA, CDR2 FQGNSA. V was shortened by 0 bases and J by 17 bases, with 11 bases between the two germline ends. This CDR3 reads CASSLALGSFHF. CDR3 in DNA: TGTGCCAGCAGCTTAGCGCTGGGCAGTTTCCACTTT. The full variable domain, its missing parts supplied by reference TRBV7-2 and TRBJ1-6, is GAGVSQSPSNKVTEKGKDVELRCDPISGHTALYWYRQSLGQGLEFLIYFQGNSAPDKSGLPSDRFSAERTGGSVSTLTIQRTQQEDSAVYLCASSLALGSFHFGNGTRLTVT.

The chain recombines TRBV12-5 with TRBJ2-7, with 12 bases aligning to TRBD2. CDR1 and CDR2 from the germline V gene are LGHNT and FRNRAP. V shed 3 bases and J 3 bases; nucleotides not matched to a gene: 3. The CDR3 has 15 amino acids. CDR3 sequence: CASGFRLAGDYEQYF. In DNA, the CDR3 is TGTGCTAGTGGTTTTAGACTAGCGGGAGACTACGAGCAGTACTTC.